The 27 T cell receptor beta chains reported below all come from one sample, sequenced in a study of blood T cell repertoires in COVID-19. Measured with immunoSEQ multiplex PCR; TCRdb has only the in-frame clones, and not every one. Among roughly 200,000 clones listed, roughly 80% were seen once. The sequencing input was peripheral blood. Source of these receptors: a man aged 50 or older who had recovered from COVID-19.

The V gene is TRBV2, the J gene TRBJ2-1, with 12 bases identical to TRBD2. The CDR3 length is 15 residues. Germline-derived CDR1 and CDR2 are SNHLY and FYNNEI. The ends lost 6 bases at V and 8 bases at J; junction bases unmatched: 8. The CDR3 region is CASRLTSGSFYEQFF. The CDR3 DNA reads as TGTGCCAGCAGGCTGACTAGCGGGAGTTTCTATGAGCAGTTCTTC.

V and J are TRBV5-4 and TRBJ2-7; no reliable D call. The CDR3 sequence is 13 residues long. Trimming shortened V by 0 bases and J by 6 bases, and 10 bases separated the two germline ends. CDR1 is SGHNT, CDR2 YYREEE, per germline (reference sequence). The CDR3 region has the DNA TGTGCCAGCAGCTTGGCCGGGTTTGGCGAGCAGTACTTC. Its protein product is CASSLAGFGEQYF.

This clone was observed a single time. This chain links TRBV19 with TRBJ2-3; D is perhaps TRBD1 (6 bases). The CDR3 length is 13 residues. V was pared by 5 bases and J by 10 bases, with 16 bases between. Germline-derived CDR1 and CDR2 are LNHDA and SQIVND (reference sequence). CDR3 loop: CASSGQGFTAQYF. CDR3 bases: TGTGCCAGTAGTGGCCAGGGGTTTACAGCGCAGTATTTT.

There are a few counts of this clone. The chain recombines TRBV4-2 with TRBJ2-5, with 7 nucleotides matching TRBD2. This CDR3 spans 16 amino acids. Per germline, CDR1 LGHNA and CDR2 YNFKEQ. Germline trimming cut 4 bases from V and 3 bases from J; bases unmatched to any gene: 11. The CDR3 here is CASSPIMGGIEETQYF. DNA for the CDR3: TGTGCCAGCAGCCCGATAATGGGGGGGATAGAAGAGACCCAGTACTTC.

The V and J genes are TRBV24-1 and TRBJ2-3, with D perhaps matching TRBD2 (6 bases). Trimming removed 7 bases from V and 4 bases from J, with 17 bases in between. CDR1 and CDR2 from the germline V gene are KGHDR and SFDVKD. CDR3 size: 15 residues. The CDR3 reads CATRSGRDNADTQYF. CDR3 coding DNA: TGTGCCACCAGGTCGGGGCGGGATAACGCAGATACGCAGTATTTT.

V is TRBV30 and J is TRBJ2-5, with 9 bases matching TRBD2. Germline V lookup: CDR1 GTSNPN, CDR2 SVGIG (reference sequence). The CDR3 has 17 residues. V gave up 0 bases and J gave up 9 bases; unmatched junction bases: 17. In DNA form, the CDR3 reads TGTGCCTGGAGTGTACCTTCGTCCACTGCGGGAGGGGGTCCCCAGTACTTC. It is translated as CAWSVPSSTAGGGPQYF.

The V call is TRBV4-2, the J call TRBJ2-1; tentative D call: TRBD2 (7 bases). The CDR3 totals 15 residues. V dropped 4 bases and J dropped 3 bases, with 13 bases sitting between them. The germline gives CDR1 LGHNA, CDR2 YNFKEQ. The CDR3 DNA sequence: TGTGCCAGCAGCCTAGCGGGCAGGGGCTACAATGAGCAGTTCTTC. Translation gives CASSLAGRGYNEQFF.

This rearrangement joins TRBV10-2 to TRBJ1-4, with D perhaps TRBD1 (5 bases). The germline gives CDR1 WSHSY, CDR2 SAAADI. There are 14 residues in the CDR3. V lost 10 bases and J 3 bases, leaving 15 bases between the germline ends. CDR3 amino acids: CATESGKANEKLFF. Written as DNA, the CDR3 is TGCGCCACCGAATCAGGGAAGGCTAATGAAAAACTGTTTTTT.

The rearrangement uses TRBV4-3 and TRBJ1-6, with unresolved D. Germline loops: CDR1 LGHNA, CDR2 YSLEER. The CDR3 totals 15 residues. The V gene lost 4 bases and the J gene lost 10 bases, with 17 bases spanning the gap. CDR3 DNA sequence: TGCGCCAGCAGCCGGCAAACGGAGGCCAGATCACCCCTCCACTTT. Translation gives CASSRQTEARSPLHF.

The chain couples TRBV28 to TRBJ2-5; TRBD1 matches at 9 bases. Trimming removed 3 bases from V and 2 bases from J; junction bases left unmatched: 7. Germline CDR1 and CDR2: MDHEN and SYDVKM. The CDR3 has 16 residues. The CDR3 DNA is TGTGCCAGCAGTTTTTGGGGGGGGACAGGGCAAGAGACCCAGTACTTC. Amino acid sequence: CASSFWGGTGQETQYF.

The chain links TRBV6-5 to TRBJ2-3; 11 bases agree with TRBD2. The V gene's germline CDR1 is MNHEY and CDR2 SVGAGI. The V gene end was trimmed by 0 bases and the J gene end by 7 bases; junction bases not matched to a gene: 3. The CDR3 loop spans 15 amino acids. The CDR3 region is CASSYSSGRANTQYF. The CDR3, as DNA: TGTGCCAGCAGTTACTCTAGCGGGAGGGCGAATACGCAGTATTTT.

This clone was observed once. The rearrangement uses TRBV10-3 and TRBJ2-3; 15 bases line up with TRBD2. Looked up from germline, CDR1 is ENHRY and CDR2 is SYGVKD. CDR3 length: 16 residues. V lost 6 bases to trimming and J lost 6 bases; unmatched junction nucleotides: 7. CDR3 in amino acids: CAIRGTSGRSGDTQYF. The CDR3 DNA is TGTGCCATCAGGGGGACTAGCGGGAGGAGTGGTGATACGCAGTATTTT.

The rearrangement uses TRBV15 and TRBJ1-2; D ambiguous. The CDR3 is made up of 15 amino acids. CDR1 is LNHNV and CDR2 is YYDKDF in the germline V gene (reference sequence). Trimming pared 1 base from V and 6 bases from J, leaving 15 bases between. The CDR3, as DNA: TGTGCCACCAGCAGAGTGGGGAGGGAACCCGATGGCTACACCTTC. Translation: CATSRVGREPDGYTF.

The chain is built from TRBV6-5 and TRBJ1-1, with a possible D match to TRBD1 (6 bases). Germline V gene lookup returns CDR1 MNHEY and CDR2 SVGAGI. V gave up 8 bases and J gave up 1 base, with 11 bases separating them. The CDR3 has 13 residues. This chain's CDR3 is CASGGAANTEAFF. The CDR3 coding sequence is TGTGCCAGCGGGGGGGCGGCGAACACTGAAGCTTTCTTT.

The V gene is TRBV30, the J gene TRBJ2-2; TRBD2 is a possible D gene (6 bases). Germline V gene sequence: CDR1 GTSNPN, CDR2 SVGIG (reference sequence). The CDR3 length is 16 residues. V gave up 5 bases and J gave up 5 bases, with 21 bases separating them. As DNA, the CDR3 is TGTGCCTGGGGAAGCCGGAGGGCCGTTCGTACCGGGGAGCTGTTTTTT. Amino acid sequence: CAWGSRRAVRTGELFF.

The J gene is TRBJ1-1, the V gene TRBV2, with D unresolved. Germline V gene data show CDR1 as SNHLY and CDR2 as FYNNEI. Between the trimmed V and J ends, which lost 7 bases and 3 bases, there was a span of 15 bases. The CDR3 sequence is 14 residues long. This CDR3 is CASKGWQADTEAFF. CDR3 in DNA: TGTGCCAGCAAAGGTTGGCAGGCCGACACTGAAGCTTTCTTT.

V is TRBV3-1 (or the pseudogene TRBV3-2) and J is TRBJ2-5; 9 bases are a match to TRBD2. This CDR3 has 15 amino acids. Germline trimming cut 3 bases from V and 3 bases from J; bases unmatched to any gene: 5. CDR1 and CDR2 (germline): LGHDT, YNNKEL (reference sequence). The CDR3 region is CASSQFAGGKETQYF. As DNA, the CDR3 is TGTGCCAGCAGCCAGTTCGCGGGAGGGAAAGAGACCCAGTACTTC.

The rearrangement uses TRBV6-2 or TRBV6-3 and TRBJ1-2; D gene uncertain. Per germline, CDR1 MNHEY and CDR2 SVGEGT. The CDR3 has 13 amino acids. The V end was cut by 5 bases, the J end by 3 bases, with 10 bases between. The CDR3 region is CASSPEDYYGYTF. Written as DNA, the CDR3 is TGTGCCAGCAGTCCCGAAGACTACTATGGCTACACCTTC.

This clone appeared a single time. The J gene is TRBJ2-7, the V gene TRBV18; 7 nucleotides match TRBD2. The V segment lost 5 bases and the J segment 5 bases; nucleotides outside the gene matches: 9. The CDR3 loop spans 14 amino acids. CDR1 and CDR2 from the germline V gene are KGHSH and LQKENI. CDR3 amino acids: CASSGTAGTNEQYF. The DNA for the CDR3 is TGTGCCAGCTCAGGAACCGCCGGGACTAACGAGCAGTACTTC.

This clone was recorded once. V and J are TRBV29-1 and TRBJ2-7; TRBD2 agrees at 11 bases. This CDR3 spans 14 amino acids. Per germline, CDR1 SQVTM and CDR2 ANQGSEA. Losses at the gene ends were 6 bases for V and 6 bases for J; bases not matched to a gene: 10. The CDR3 DNA is TGCAGCGTACGTCCGACTAGCGGGGTTTTCGAGCAGTACTTC. Translating it yields CSVRPTSGVFEQYF.

The chain combines TRBV5-5 with TRBJ2-5, with a tentative D call TRBD2 (6 bases). Trimming took 2 bases from V and 1 from J, leaving 18 bases between them. This CDR3 region has 17 residues. Per the germline V gene, CDR1 is SGHKS and CDR2 is YYEKEE (reference sequence). CDR3 residues: CASSLNPTGTAQETQYF. The CDR3 DNA reads TGTGCCAGCAGCTTAAACCCGACCGGGACTGCCCAAGAGACCCAGTACTTC.

This clone occurred a few times. The V call is TRBV5-1, the J call TRBJ2-7, with 9 bases aligning to TRBD1. Germline loops: CDR1 SGHRS, CDR2 YFSETQ. The CDR3 is 16 residues long. V lost 0 bases and J lost 3; bases outside the gene matches: 7. The CDR3 loop reads CASSLGPQTGGYEQYF. Written as DNA, the CDR3 is TGCGCCAGCAGCTTGGGGCCCCAGACAGGGGGCTACGAGCAGTACTTC.

Only a few counts were recorded for this clone. The chain links TRBV3-1 (or the pseudogene TRBV3-2) to TRBJ2-1; 8 bases agree with TRBD2. The CDR3 totals 16 residues. Germline CDR1 is LGHDT and CDR2 is YNNKEL (reference sequence). The J segment lost 7 bases and the V segment lost 4 bases, leaving 12 bases of the junction unmatched. This CDR3 is CASSPYGAGDFNEQFF. The CDR3 DNA reads TGTGCCAGCAGCCCCTATGGAGCGGGAGATTTTAATGAGCAGTTCTTC.

The chain uses TRBV30 and TRBJ1-6, with 7 bases identical to TRBD1. Germline loops: CDR1 GTSNPN, CDR2 SVGIG (reference sequence). This CDR3 spans 12 amino acids. The ends lost 7 bases at V and 7 bases at J; junction bases unmatched: 4. Here the CDR3 DNA reads TGTGCCTCCGGACAGGAAAATTCACCCCTCCACTTT. It specifies CASGQENSPLHF. Full variable domain (remainder filled in from reference TRBV30 and TRBJ1-6): SQTIHQWPATLVQPVGSPLSLECTVEGTSNPNLYWYRQAAGRGLQLLFYSVGIGQISSEVPQNLSASRPQDRQFILSSKKLLLSDSGFYLCASGQENSPLHFGNGTRLTVT.

The chain links TRBV10-3 to TRBJ1-4; 8 bases are shared with TRBD1. The length of the CDR3 is 15 residues. Unmatched junction bases numbered 5, after V lost 2 bases and J lost 6 bases. Germline CDR1 is ENHRY and CDR2 is SYGVKD. The CDR3 reads CAISEEGTGDEKLFF. CDR3 coding DNA: TGTGCCATCAGTGAGGAGGGGACAGGTGATGAAAAACTGTTTTTT.

This clone was recorded once. The chain carries TRBV19 and TRBJ2-1, with 7 bases matching TRBD2. Germline V CDR1 and CDR2: LNHDA, SQIVND (reference sequence). This CDR3 contains 15 residues. V shed 1 base, J shed 6 bases, and the junction held 6 bases outside the gene matches. This chain's CDR3 is CASSIGLAVLNEQFF. In nucleotides, the CDR3 is TGTGCCAGTAGTATAGGTCTAGCGGTCCTCAATGAGCAGTTCTTC.

The rearrangement joins TRBV6-1 to TRBJ1-1; TRBD1 matches at 9 bases. The CDR3 totals 13 residues. The V gene end was trimmed by 8 bases and the J gene end by 1 base; junction bases not matched to a gene: 2. The V gene's germline CDR1 is MNHNS and CDR2 SASEGT. The CDR3 DNA reads as TGTGCCAGCGAACAGGGGGCGAACACTGAAGCTTTCTTT. Translating gives CASEQGANTEAFF.